These 25 T cell receptor beta chains originate from one sample sequenced in a study of T-cell reconstitution after alpha-beta-depleted transplantation in children. The authors prepared the TCRbeta library with unique molecular identifiers. TCRdb recomputed calls from the PCR reads with MiXCR, one row per CDR3 protein. The sample yields 170,000 or so distinct CDR3 sequences, approximately 7% seen once. The source was PBMCs from the stem cell graft donor, collected from the stem cell graft. These receptors were collected from a human donor who donated a stem cell graft to a child with Wiskott-Aldrich syndrome.

This clonotype occurred many times. J is TRBJ1-4 and V is TRBV20-1; D gene unclear. In germline, CDR1 is DFQATT, CDR2 SNEGSKA (reference sequence). Trimming shortened V by 3 bases and J by 2 bases, and 10 bases separated the two germline ends. The CDR3 loop spans 14 amino acids. CDR3 protein: CSASEGSTNEKLFF. The CDR3 bases are TGCAGTGCTAGTGAGGGATCCACTAATGAAAAACTGTTTTTT.

This clonotype turned up a few times. The chain employs TRBV4-1 and TRBJ2-3; 8 bases align to TRBD2. Unmatched junction bases numbered 1, after V lost 0 bases and J lost 2 bases. The V gene's germline CDR1 is MGHRA and CDR2 YSYEKL. The CDR3 is 15 amino acids. CDR3 sequence reads: CASSQETSDTDTQYF. CDR3 bases: TGCGCCAGCAGCCAAGAGACTAGCGACACAGATACGCAGTATTTT.

At least ten counts were recorded for this clonotype. The chain employs TRBV6-2 or TRBV6-3 and TRBJ2-7; tentatively, D is TRBD1 (6 bases). V dropped 6 bases and J dropped 2 bases, with 17 bases sitting between them. Germline loops: CDR1 MNHEY, CDR2 SVGEGT. CDR3 length equals 15 residues. The CDR3 loop is CASSIREGVPYEQYF. The CDR3 nucleotides are TGTGCCAGCAGCATCCGCGAGGGGGTCCCCTACGAGCAGTACTTC.

The chain employs TRBV20-1 and TRBJ2-7; 7 bases agree with TRBD1. V shed 0 bases, J shed 2 bases, and the junction held 4 bases outside the gene matches. Germline-derived CDR1 and CDR2 are DFQATT and SNEGSKA (reference sequence). This CDR3 is 14 amino acids long. The CDR3 DNA reads as TGCAGTGCTAGAGATTGGGACAGTACCTACGAGCAGTACTTC. This sequence encodes CSARDWDSTYEQYF.

This clonotype has a count of ten or more. The rearrangement uses TRBV7-6 and TRBJ2-1, with 10 bases that match TRBD1. Looked up from germline, CDR1 is SGHVS and CDR2 is FNYEAQ. After removal of 5 bases from V and 10 bases from J, the junction contained 11 bases not matched to a gene. The CDR3 has 15 residues. The CDR3 coding sequence is TGTGCCAGCAGCGTCTCCGGGACAGGGGATGGGGAGCAGTTCTTC. This sequence encodes CASSVSGTGDGEQFF.

In this sample, this clonotype turned up many times. The rearrangement links TRBV9 to TRBJ2-6; D gene uncertain. Deletions cut 0 bases from V and 0 bases from J, with 7 bases between. There are 16 residues in the CDR3. Germline loops: CDR1 SGDLS, CDR2 YYNGEE. CDR3 protein: CASSVEPHSGANVLTF. Here the CDR3 DNA reads TGTGCCAGCAGCGTAGAACCGCACTCTGGGGCCAACGTCCTGACTTTC.

This clonotype was counted only a few times. The genes are TRBV20-1 and TRBJ2-2; TRBD1 agrees at 9 bases. V gave up 6 bases and J gave up 1 base; unmatched junction bases: 6. This CDR3 comprises 15 residues. Germline CDR1 and CDR2: DFQATT and SNEGSKA (reference sequence). The CDR3 reads CSARNRGRNTGELFF. Written as DNA, the CDR3 is TGCAGTGCCCGAAACAGGGGGCGGAACACCGGGGAGCTGTTTTTT.

This clonotype was recorded at least ten times. The chain uses TRBV20-1 and TRBJ2-7, with D perhaps assigned TRBD1 or TRBD2 (6 bases each). Per germline, CDR1 DFQATT and CDR2 SNEGSKA (reference sequence). This CDR3 is built from 15 residues. The germline V and J ends were trimmed by 6 bases and 7 bases, with 25 bases remaining between them. CDR3 residues: CSASNMGGPRREQYF. CDR3 bases: TGCAGTGCCAGTAATATGGGGGGCCCCCGTAGGGAGCAGTACTTC.

This clonotype was detected many times. The chain combines TRBV6-5 with TRBJ2-4; D is ambiguous. Deletions cut 2 bases from V and 0 bases from J, with 8 bases between. Germline-derived CDR1 and CDR2 are MNHEY and SVGAGI. This CDR3 spans 15 amino acids. The CDR3 nucleotides read TGTGCCAGCAGTTACACTCAACTAGCCAAAAACATTCAGTACTTC. This sequence encodes CASSYTQLAKNIQYF.

The chain carries TRBV10-3 and TRBJ2-2; 9 positions agree with TRBD1. The CDR3 is 17 amino acids. Germline assignment: CDR1 ENHRY and CDR2 SYGVKD. With 10 bases clipped from V and 1 base from J, the junction kept 13 bases outside the gene matches. CDR3 bases: TGTGCCACCTCCCGGACAGGGGTCCTCCTGAACACCGGGGAGCTGTTTTTT. This codes for CATSRTGVLLNTGELFF.

This sequence joins TRBV28 and TRBJ2-5; D is possibly TRBD2 (7 bases). The V end lost 2 bases, the J end lost 5 bases, and 15 bases lay between the germline ends. This CDR3 has 15 amino acids. CDR1 is MDHEN, CDR2 SYDVKM, per germline. The CDR3 DNA sequence: TGTGCCAGCAGTTTAGTTGGGGGGGCGGGGGAGACCCAGTACTTC. Translating gives CASSLVGGAGETQYF. Using reference TRBV28 and TRBJ2-5 for the parts outside the CDR3, the full variable domain is DVKVTQSSRYLVKRTGEKVFLECVQDMDHENMFWYRQDPGLGLRLIYFSYDVKMKEKGDIPEGYSVSREKKERFSLILESASTNQTSMYLCASSLVGGAGETQYFGPGTRLLVL.

This clonotype was seen at least ten times. This chain uses TRBV12-3 or TRBV12-4 with TRBJ2-7; no definite D call. The CDR3 extends over 13 amino acids. Trimming stripped 2 bases from V and 5 bases from J, with 10 bases between. The chain's CDR3 is CASSLWGSNEQYF. CDR3 coding DNA: TGTGCCAGCAGTTTATGGGGATCCAACGAGCAGTACTTC.

This clonotype was seen many times. The rearrangement joins TRBV20-1 to TRBJ1-1; the D gene is possibly TRBD1 (6 bases). V was clipped by 0 bases and J by 3 bases, with 8 bases between them. CDR3 size: 13 residues. Germline V gives CDR1 DFQATT, CDR2 SNEGSKA (reference sequence). Here the CDR3 DNA reads TGCAGTGCTAGAGAGGACAGCTACACTGAAGCTTTCTTT. It yields the protein CSAREDSYTEAFF.

The chain has TRBV12-3 or TRBV12-4 and TRBJ2-3; 7 bases are a match to TRBD2. The trim removed 2 bases at V and 2 bases at J, leaving 7 bases unmatched. CDR3 length equals 16 residues. The CDR3 DNA reads as TGTGCCAGCAGTTTATGGCGGGAGCCCTTCACAGATACGCAGTATTTT. It yields the protein CASSLWREPFTDTQYF.

The genes are TRBV4-3 and TRBJ2-1, with TRBD1 as a possible D gene (6 bases). V shed 0 bases and J shed 6 bases, with 15 bases lying between them. The CDR3 has 16 amino acids. Looked up from germline, CDR1 is LGHNA and CDR2 is YSLEER. This chain's CDR3 is CASSQDTMYRVNEQFF. The CDR3 bases are TGCGCCAGCAGCCAAGATACCATGTACAGGGTCAATGAGCAGTTCTTC.

This clonotype was counted ten times or more. This chain's CDR3 is CASSQGADVNIQYF. DNA for the CDR3: TGTGCCAGCAGCCAAGGTGCCGACGTAAACATTCAGTACTTC. J is TRBJ2-4 and V is TRBV3-1; D gene uncertain. CDR1 is LGHDT, CDR2 YNNKEL, per germline (reference sequence). This CDR3 region has 14 residues. V shed 1 base and J shed 6 bases, with 10 bases lying between them.

This clonotype was seen many times. The V and J genes are TRBV3-1 and TRBJ2-5; no firm D call. Trimming shortened V by 2 bases and J by 3 bases, and 13 bases separated the two germline ends. CDR1 LGHDT and CDR2 YNNKEL come from the germline V gene (reference sequence). The CDR3 covers 15 residues. The chain's CDR3 is CASSQLTNLEETQYF. CDR3 coding DNA: TGTGCCAGCAGCCAACTAACTAACTTGGAAGAGACCCAGTACTTC.

The sample holds a few counts of this clonotype. V usage is TRBV18 and J usage is TRBJ2-5; D might be TRBD1 or TRBD2, each matching 6 bases. The CDR3 consists of 12 residues. V lost 1 base and J 9 bases, leaving 9 bases between the germline ends. Germline V gene data show CDR1 as KGHSH and CDR2 as LQKENI. The CDR3, as DNA: TGTGCCAGCTCACCACAGGGGGAGGCCCAGTACTTC. This encodes CASSPQGEAQYF. The full variable domain, in which reference TRBV18 and TRBJ2-5 provide the parts outside the CDR3, is NAGVMQNPRHLVRRRGQEARLRCSPMKGHSHVYWYRQLPEEGLKFMVYLQKENIIDESGMPKERFSAEFPKEGPSILRIQQVVRGDSAAYFCASSPQGEAQYFGPGTRLLVL.

CDR3 residues: CASRQLTQLQEGYTF. The CDR3 bases are TGTGCCAGCAGGCAACTAACTCAACTTCAAGAAGGCTACACCTTC. V is TRBV4-2 and J is TRBJ1-2; D uncertain. The CDR3 contains 15 residues. Germline lookup yields CDR1 LGHNA and CDR2 YNFKEQ. The germline V and J ends were trimmed by 6 bases and 8 bases, with 22 bases remaining between them.

This clonotype was detected many times. The V call is TRBV20-1, the J call TRBJ2-5; unclear D gene. The germline V gene has CDR1 DFQATT and CDR2 SNEGSKA (reference sequence). With 5 bases removed from V and 3 bases from J, the gap between germline ends came to 7 bases. The CDR3 has 11 amino acids. The CDR3 loop is CSALAEETQYF. The CDR3 bases are TGCAGTGCTCTGGCCGAAGAGACCCAGTACTTC.

This clonotype came up a few times. V and J are TRBV3-1 and TRBJ2-1, with D possibly being TRBD2 (6 bases). The V and J ends lost 1 base and 4 bases respectively, with 8 bases between them. The CDR3 covers 14 residues. Per the germline V gene, CDR1 is LGHDT and CDR2 is YNNKEL (reference sequence). The CDR3 nucleotides read TGTGCCAGCAGCCAAGGGGGACTGTACAATGAGCAGTTCTTC. This gives the protein CASSQGGLYNEQFF.

The table lists this clonotype with many counts. The J gene is TRBJ2-1, the V gene TRBV20-1; D possibly matches TRBD1 or TRBD2 (5 bases each). The CDR3 sequence is 16 residues long. Germline loops: CDR1 DFQATT, CDR2 SNEGSKA (reference sequence). With 1 base removed from V and 0 bases from J, the gap between germline ends came to 13 bases. CDR3 DNA: TGCAGTGCTAGAGGGGACGCAGGAGGCTCCTACAATGAGCAGTTCTTC. Translating gives CSARGDAGGSYNEQFF.

Ten or more counts support this clonotype. The rearrangement joins TRBV5-6 to TRBJ2-7; 7 bases map to TRBD1. CDR3 size: 15 residues. CDR1 SGHDT and CDR2 YYEEEE come from the germline V gene. Losses at the gene ends were 1 base for V and 6 bases for J; bases not matched to a gene: 10. CDR3 nucleotide sequence: TGTGCCAGCAGCTTGAGGGACAACAGGGGCATCGAGCAGTACTTC. Protein product: CASSLRDNRGIEQYF.

Notes on this clonotype: Possible read error: a much larger clone is one base away. The rearrangement joins TRBV6-1 to TRBJ2-3, with 13 bases fitting TRBD2. Germline lookup yields CDR1 MNHNS and CDR2 SASEGT. The junction had 6 bases not matched to a gene; V was cut back by 7 bases and J by 8 bases. This CDR3 comprises 14 residues. The CDR3 sequence is CASTLTSGGCTQYF. DNA of the CDR3: TGTGCCAGCACCCTGACTAGCGGGGGGTGTACGCAGTATTTT.

The table lists this clonotype with a few counts. The V gene is TRBV29-1, the J gene TRBJ2-3; 8 positions match TRBD2. Germline V lookup: CDR1 SQVTM, CDR2 ANQGSEA. With V trimmed by 0 bases and J by 0 bases, 8 bases remained unmatched. This CDR3 comprises 17 residues. CDR3 coding DNA: TGCAGCGTTGAAGAACGATTACTAGCGGAGAGCACAGATACGCAGTATTTT. Protein sequence: CSVEERLLAESTDTQYF.